This T cell receptor (beta chain) stems from a study of T cell repertoires in cytomegalovirus infection. As for the study in general: Public TCR beta signatures were indicative of both CMV infection and a matching HLA type.

Study-level points and caveats: Public TCR beta family frequency separated CMV-and-HLA carriers, including in an independent cohort. Dominant in the ex vivo response were TCR beta clonotypes restricted by HLA-C and specific for CMV.

TCRdb passed the reads through MiXCR, listing each CDR3 protein once. The table has approximately 250,000 distinct CDR3 sequences, 22% seen once. This clonotype was recorded a few times. Its antigen is as yet unknown. Germline CDR1 SNHLY, CDR2 FYNNEI. The CDR3 has 14 amino acids. J was trimmed by 5 bases and V by 8 bases; bases with no gene match: 9. The clonotype originates from a human donor in good health (CMV status not recorded). Some clones in this sample may be carry-over from other donors' samples. Sequencing was performed on CD8+ T cells from PBMCs. This rearrangement joins TRBV2 to TRBJ1-5, with TRBD1 identical over 7 bases. The CDR3 nucleotides are TGTGCCAGCGAGCGGGGACAGTCGGATCAGCCCCAGCATTTT. Protein product: CASERGQSDQPQHF.